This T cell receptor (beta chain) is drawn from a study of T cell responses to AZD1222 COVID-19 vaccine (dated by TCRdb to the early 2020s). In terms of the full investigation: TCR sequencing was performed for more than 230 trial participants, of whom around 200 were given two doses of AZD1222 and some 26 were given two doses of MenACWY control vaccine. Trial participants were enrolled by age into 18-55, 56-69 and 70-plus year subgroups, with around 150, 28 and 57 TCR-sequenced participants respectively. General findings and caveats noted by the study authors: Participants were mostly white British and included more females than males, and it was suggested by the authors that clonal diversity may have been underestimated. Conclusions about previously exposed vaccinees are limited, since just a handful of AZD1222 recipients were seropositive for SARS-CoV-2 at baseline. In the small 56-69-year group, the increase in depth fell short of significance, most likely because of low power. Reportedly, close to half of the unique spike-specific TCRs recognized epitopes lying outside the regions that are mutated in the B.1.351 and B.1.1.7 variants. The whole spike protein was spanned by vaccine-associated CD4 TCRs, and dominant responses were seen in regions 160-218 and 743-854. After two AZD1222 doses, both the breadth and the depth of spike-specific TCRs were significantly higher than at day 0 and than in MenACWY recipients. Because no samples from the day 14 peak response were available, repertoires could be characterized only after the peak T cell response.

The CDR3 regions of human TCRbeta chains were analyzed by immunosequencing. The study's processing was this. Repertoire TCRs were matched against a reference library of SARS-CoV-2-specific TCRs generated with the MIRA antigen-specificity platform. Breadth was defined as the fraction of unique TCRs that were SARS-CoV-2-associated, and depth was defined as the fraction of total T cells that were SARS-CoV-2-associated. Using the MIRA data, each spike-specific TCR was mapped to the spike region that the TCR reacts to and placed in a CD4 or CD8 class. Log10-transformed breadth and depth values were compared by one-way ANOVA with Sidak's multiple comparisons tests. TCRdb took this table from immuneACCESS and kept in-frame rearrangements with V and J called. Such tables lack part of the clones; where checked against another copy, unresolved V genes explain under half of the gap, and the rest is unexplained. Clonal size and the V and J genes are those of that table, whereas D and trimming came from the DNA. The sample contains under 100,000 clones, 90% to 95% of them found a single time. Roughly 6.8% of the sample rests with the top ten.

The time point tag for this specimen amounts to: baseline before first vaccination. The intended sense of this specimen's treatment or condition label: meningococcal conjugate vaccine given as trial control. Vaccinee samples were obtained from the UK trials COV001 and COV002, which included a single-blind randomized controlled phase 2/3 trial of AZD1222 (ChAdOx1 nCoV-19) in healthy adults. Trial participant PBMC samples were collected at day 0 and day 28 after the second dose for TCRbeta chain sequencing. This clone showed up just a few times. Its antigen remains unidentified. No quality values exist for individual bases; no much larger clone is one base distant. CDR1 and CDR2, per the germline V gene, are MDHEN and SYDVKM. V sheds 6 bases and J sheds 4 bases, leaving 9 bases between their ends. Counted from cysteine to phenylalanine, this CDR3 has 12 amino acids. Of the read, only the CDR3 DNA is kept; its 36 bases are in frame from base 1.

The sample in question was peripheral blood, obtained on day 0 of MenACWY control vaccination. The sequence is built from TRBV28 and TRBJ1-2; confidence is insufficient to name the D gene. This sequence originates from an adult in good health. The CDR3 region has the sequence CASRPGSYGYTF. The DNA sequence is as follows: TGTGCCAGCAGACCGGGCAGCTATGGCTACACCTTC.